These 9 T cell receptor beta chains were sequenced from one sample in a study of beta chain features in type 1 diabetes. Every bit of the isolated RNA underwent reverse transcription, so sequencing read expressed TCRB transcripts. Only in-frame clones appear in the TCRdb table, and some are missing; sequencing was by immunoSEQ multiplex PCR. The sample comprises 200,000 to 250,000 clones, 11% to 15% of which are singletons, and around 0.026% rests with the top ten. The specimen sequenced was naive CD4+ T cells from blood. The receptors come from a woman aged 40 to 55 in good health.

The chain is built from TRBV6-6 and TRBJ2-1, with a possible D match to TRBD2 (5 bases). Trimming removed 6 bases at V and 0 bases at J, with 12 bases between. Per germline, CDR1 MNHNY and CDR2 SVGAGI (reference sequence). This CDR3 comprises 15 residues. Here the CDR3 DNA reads TGTGCCAGCAGGCCCAGCGGAAGCTCCTACAATGAGCAGTTCTTC. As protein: CASRPSGSSYNEQFF.

The CDR3 is CASGQVRGARETQYF. For the CDR3, the DNA is TGTGCCAGCGGTCAGGTACGGGGGGCGCGTGAGACCCAGTACTTC. J is TRBJ2-5 and V is TRBV2, with D possibly TRBD2 on 7 matching bases. Germline loops: CDR1 SNHLY, CDR2 FYNNEI. The ends were cut back, 8 bases at V and 5 bases at J, with 21 bases in the middle. The CDR3 spans 15 residues.

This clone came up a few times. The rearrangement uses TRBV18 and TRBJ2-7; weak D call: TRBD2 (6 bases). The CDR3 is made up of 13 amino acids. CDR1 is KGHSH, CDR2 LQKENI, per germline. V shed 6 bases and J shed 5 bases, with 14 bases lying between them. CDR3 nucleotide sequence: TGTGCCAGCTCCCTAGACGGGGAGGACGAGCAGTACTTC. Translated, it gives CASSLDGEDEQYF.

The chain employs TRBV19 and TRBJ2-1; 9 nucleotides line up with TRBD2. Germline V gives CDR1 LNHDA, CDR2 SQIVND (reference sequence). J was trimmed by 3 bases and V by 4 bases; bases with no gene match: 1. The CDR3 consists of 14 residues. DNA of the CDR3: TGTGCCAGTAGTAAAGCGGGGGGCTACAATGAGCAGTTCTTC. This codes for CASSKAGGYNEQFF.

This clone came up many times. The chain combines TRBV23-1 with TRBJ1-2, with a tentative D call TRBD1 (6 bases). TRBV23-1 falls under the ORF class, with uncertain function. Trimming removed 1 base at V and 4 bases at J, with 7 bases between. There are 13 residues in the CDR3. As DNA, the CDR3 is TGCGCCAGCAGTCAATGGACAGTCTATGGCTACACCTTC. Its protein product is CASSQWTVYGYTF.

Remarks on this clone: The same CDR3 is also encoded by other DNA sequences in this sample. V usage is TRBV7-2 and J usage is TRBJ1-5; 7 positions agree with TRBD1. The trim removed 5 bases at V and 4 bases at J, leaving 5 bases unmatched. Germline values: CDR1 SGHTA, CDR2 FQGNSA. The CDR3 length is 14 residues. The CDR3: CASSPRTGNQPQHF. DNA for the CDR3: TGTGCCAGCAGCCCCCGGACAGGTAATCAGCCCCAGCATTTT.

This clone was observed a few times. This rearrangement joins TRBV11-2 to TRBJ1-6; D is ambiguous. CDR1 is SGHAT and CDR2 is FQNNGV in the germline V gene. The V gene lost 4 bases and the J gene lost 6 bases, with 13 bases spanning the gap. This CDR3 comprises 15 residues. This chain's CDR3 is CASSSLRELNSPLHF. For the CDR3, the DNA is TGTGCCAGCAGCTCCCTACGGGAGCTTAATTCACCCCTCCACTTT.

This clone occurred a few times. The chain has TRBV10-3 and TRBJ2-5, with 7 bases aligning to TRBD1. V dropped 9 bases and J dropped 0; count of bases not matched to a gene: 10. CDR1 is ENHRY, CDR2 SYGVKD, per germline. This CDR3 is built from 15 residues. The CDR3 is CAIGPDTGDQETQYF. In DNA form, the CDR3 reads TGTGCCATAGGTCCGGATACAGGGGACCAAGAGACCCAGTACTTC.

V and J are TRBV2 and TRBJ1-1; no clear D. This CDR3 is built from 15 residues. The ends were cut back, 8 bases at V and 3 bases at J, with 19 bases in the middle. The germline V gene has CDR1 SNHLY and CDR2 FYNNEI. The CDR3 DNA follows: TGTGCCAGCGGGAGACCTCCTCGGGCGGACACTGAAGCTTTCTTT. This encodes CASGRPPRADTEAFF.